This T cell receptor beta chain was captured by sequencing in a study of tumor-infiltrating lymphocytes in primary liver carcinoma. In the study overall: The yield of productive TCRbeta reads per sample was roughly 3.65 to 8 million and was similar across tissue types.

Study-wide points: A significantly higher top-250-clone fraction was recorded for tumors than for blood (p = 0.039). Compared with tumor region pairs, tumor-adjacent and tumor-blood pairs overlapped less.

For each extraction, RNA and DNA were obtained together from approximately 20-30 mg of unsorted bulk tissue. The ends were cut back, 5 bases at V and 0 bases at J, with 5 bases in the middle. CDR1 is SGHVS and CDR2 is FNYEAQ in the germline V gene. The CDR3 consists of 12 residues. TCR beta cDNA was prepared out of 450 to 500 ng total RNA by means of a constant-region primer. Amplification in three nested multiplex PCR rounds with slightly modified ARM-PCR gave rise to TCR beta libraries. The two initial PCR rounds, about 9 cycles each, used TRBV1-TRBV30 forward and C-beta reverse primers. TCRdb processed the multiplex PCR reads anew with MiXCR; each CDR3 protein has one entry. The table records around 120,000 distinct CDR3 sequences, about two thirds of them present only once. This clonotype has more than one count but fewer than ten. The antigen is undetermined. This may arise from a read error, as a much more abundant clone is one base away.

The material sequenced was tumor-adjacent normal liver tissue. This receptor was obtained from an older woman with primary liver carcinoma and hepatitis B virus infection. This chain uses TRBV7-6 with TRBJ2-7; no clear D. DNA for the CDR3: TGTGCCAGCAGCCCCCGCTCCTACGAGCAGTACTTC. It encodes CASSPRSYEQYF.